The 28 T cell receptor beta chains reported below all come from one sample, sequenced in a study of siplizumab effects on memory and regulatory T cells. TCRdb keeps only in-frame clones here, not all; method: immunoSEQ multiplex PCR. The sample lists about 100,000 clones, just over 90% occurring once. The sample was Tregs sorted from blood. The receptors derive from a human donor in good health.

This clone has just a few counts. This rearrangement joins TRBV7-3 to TRBJ1-1, with D perhaps TRBD1 (5 bases). Germline CDR1 reads SGHTA; CDR2 reads FQGTGA. Trimming removed 5 bases at V and 8 bases at J, with 18 bases between. The CDR3 totals 14 residues. DNA of the CDR3: TGTGCCAGCAGCCCCGGACGGGGGACTGGGGAAGCTTTCTTT. Its protein is CASSPGRGTGEAFF.

This clone was counted only a few times. The genes are TRBV2 and TRBJ2-7; D possibly corresponds to TRBD1 (6 bases). The CDR3 extends over 14 amino acids. The germline V gene encodes CDR1 SNHLY and CDR2 FYNNEI. The V and J ends lost 5 bases and 2 bases respectively, with 13 bases between them. The CDR3 here is CASSQQGMTYEQYF. For the CDR3, the DNA is TGTGCCAGCAGTCAACAGGGAATGACCTACGAGCAGTACTTC.

The chain combines TRBV4-1 with TRBJ1-6; D is uncertain. V was clipped by 1 base and J by 6 bases, with 22 bases between them. The CDR3 totals 19 residues. Looked up from germline, CDR1 is MGHRA and CDR2 is YSYEKL. CDR3 sequence (DNA): TGCGCCAGCAGCCAAGGGGGAAAGGTGTTGGGGTATGGTAATTCACCCCTCCACTTT. It encodes CASSQGGKVLGYGNSPLHF.

The rearrangement uses TRBV5-6 and TRBJ2-1, with 9 bases matching TRBD1. Germline V gene sequence: CDR1 SGHDT, CDR2 YYEEEE. The CDR3 spans 16 residues. With 3 bases clipped from V and 4 bases from J, the junction kept 8 bases outside the gene matches. The DNA of the CDR3 is TGTGCCAGCAGCTCGGGGACAGGGCTGAGGTACAATGAGCAGTTCTTC. It yields the protein CASSSGTGLRYNEQFF.

The V and J genes are TRBV7-6 and TRBJ1-1; the D is unclear. V was cut by 1 base and J by 0 bases, with 6 bases left in between. This CDR3 comprises 14 residues. Germline V CDR1 and CDR2: SGHVS, FNYEAQ. The CDR3 DNA is TGTGCCAGCAGCTTAGTTGGATTGAACACTGAAGCTTTCTTT. Translated: CASSLVGLNTEAFF.

As for this clone: The germline gene is not matched at one end of the junction; a read error may be the cause. The identical CDR3 is also encoded by other nucleotide sequences in the sample. CDR3 coding DNA: TGTGCCAGCAGTTTAAATTCCCCCCTCCACTTT. It specifies CASSLNSPLHF. The V gene is TRBV28, the J gene TRBJ1-6, with D unresolved. Looked up from germline, CDR1 is MDHEN and CDR2 is SYDVKM. The CDR3 is made up of 11 amino acids.

The rearrangement links TRBV7-9 to TRBJ1-3; D gene unclear. CDR3 size: 15 residues. Trimming took off 0 bases at V and 0 bases at J, with 6 bases between the two ends. Germline CDR1 and CDR2: SEHNR and FQNEAQ (reference sequence). This CDR3 is CASSLAAISGNTIYF. The DNA of the CDR3 is TGTGCCAGCAGCTTAGCGGCGATCTCTGGAAACACCATATATTTT.

This chain links TRBV2 with TRBJ2-3; D could derive from TRBD1 or TRBD2 (5 bases each). Germline-derived CDR1 and CDR2 are SNHLY and FYNNEI. V shed 6 bases and J shed 4 bases, with 20 bases lying between them. The CDR3 covers 16 residues. The CDR3 here is CASSGPHRGQSDTQYF. As DNA, the CDR3 is TGTGCCAGCAGCGGGCCGCATCGGGGCCAATCAGATACGCAGTATTTT.

This clone showed up just once. This chain connects TRBV9 to TRBJ2-6; D remains ambiguous. The CDR3 runs 15 residues. Germline assignment: CDR1 SGDLS and CDR2 YYNGEE. Trimming left V 4 bases short and J 0 bases short, with 8 bases between. CDR3 in amino acids: CASSLVGSGANVLTF. CDR3 nucleotides: TGTGCCAGCAGCCTAGTAGGCTCTGGGGCCAACGTCCTGACTTTC.

In its sample, this clone was seen once. The V call is TRBV5-6, the J call TRBJ2-7; D is possibly TRBD2 (5 bases). CDR1 SGHDT and CDR2 YYEEEE come from the germline V gene. The germline V and J ends were trimmed by 2 bases and 2 bases, with 11 bases remaining between them. The CDR3 runs to 14 residues. CDR3 nucleotides: TGTGCCAGCAGCTTTCGAGGGCAGACCTACGAGCAGTACTTC. Translated, it gives CASSFRGQTYEQYF.

This clone was recorded only once. The J gene is TRBJ2-3, the V gene TRBV10-1; a possible D gene is TRBD2 (5 bases). The germline V and J ends were trimmed by 2 bases and 3 bases, with 12 bases remaining between them. The CDR3 runs to 15 residues. Germline V gives CDR1 WNHNN, CDR2 SYGVQD (reference sequence). The CDR3 nucleotides read TGCGCCAGCAGTGAGACGGGATCCGCGACAGATACGCAGTATTTT. Protein sequence: CASSETGSATDTQYF.

The chain carries TRBV4-2 and TRBJ2-6; unclear D gene. V gave up 0 bases and J gave up 1 base, with 7 bases separating them. CDR1 and CDR2 from the germline V gene are LGHNA and YNFKEQ. The CDR3 length is 16 residues. CDR3 nucleotides: TGTGCCAGCAGCCAAGATTTGAGTTCTGGGGCCAACGTCCTGACTTTC. Translation gives CASSQDLSSGANVLTF.

V is TRBV12-5 and J is TRBJ2-2; TRBD1 matches 8 bases. The CDR3 is 15 amino acids. With V trimmed by 4 bases and J by 6 bases, 7 bases remained unmatched. The germline V gene encodes CDR1 LGHNT and CDR2 FRNRAP. The CDR3 reads CASGSGQGVSGELFF. The DNA of the CDR3 is TGTGCTAGTGGTTCTGGACAGGGAGTGTCCGGGGAGCTGTTTTTT.

V and J are TRBV19 and TRBJ1-4, with 8 bases aligning to TRBD1. CDR1 and CDR2 from the germline V gene are LNHDA and SQIVND (reference sequence). V lost 8 bases and J lost 7; bases outside the gene matches: 12. The CDR3 contains 15 residues. CDR3 protein: CASRTGDRRTEKLFF. The CDR3 bases are TGTGCCAGTCGAACCGGGGACAGGCGGACTGAAAAACTGTTTTTT.

The V gene is TRBV6-5, the J gene TRBJ2-5; D perhaps matches TRBD1 (5 bases). Germline values: CDR1 MNHEY, CDR2 SVGAGI. V was shortened by 7 bases and J by 5 bases, with 17 bases between the two germline ends. CDR3 size: 14 residues. CDR3 sequence: CASTTGARWETQYF. DNA for the CDR3: TGTGCCAGCACCACTGGGGCCCGGTGGGAGACCCAGTACTTC.

The rearrangement uses TRBV27 and TRBJ1-1, with D possibly being TRBD1 (5 bases). The germline V gene encodes CDR1 MNHEY and CDR2 SMNVEV (reference sequence). The V gene lost 6 bases and the J gene lost 11 bases, with 13 bases spanning the gap. The CDR3 covers 11 residues. CDR3 DNA: TGTGCCAGCAGGGGGGAATTTAGGGCTTTCTTT. Translated: CASRGEFRAFF.

This clone showed up just once. The chain employs TRBV6-5 and TRBJ1-2; unclear D gene. The V end was cut by 6 bases, the J end by 0 bases, with 14 bases between. CDR1 MNHEY and CDR2 SVGAGI come from the germline V gene. The CDR3 is 15 amino acids. CDR3 sequence reads: CASSQMAGANYGYTF. The DNA of the CDR3 is TGTGCCAGCAGCCAGATGGCCGGGGCTAACTATGGCTACACCTTC.

The chain uses TRBV20-1 and TRBJ2-7; D is unclear. V lost 2 bases and J 3 bases, leaving 5 bases between the germline ends. This CDR3 has 11 residues. The germline V gene encodes CDR1 DFQATT and CDR2 SNEGSKA (reference sequence). The CDR3 spells CSARQLYEQYF. The CDR3, as DNA: TGCAGTGCTAGACAGCTCTACGAGCAGTACTTC.

The chain couples TRBV4-1 to TRBJ2-6; D uncertain. V gave up 2 bases and J gave up 2 bases, with 7 bases separating them. CDR3 length: 15 residues. Germline-derived CDR1 and CDR2 are MGHRA and YSYEKL. The CDR3 DNA is TGCGCCAGCAGCCAAACGGGCACTGGGGCCAACGTCCTGACTTTC. Translated: CASSQTGTGANVLTF.

The V gene is TRBV20-1, the J gene TRBJ2-1, with D hard to call. Germline CDR1 and CDR2: DFQATT and SNEGSKA (reference sequence). V lost 6 bases and J 8 bases, leaving 8 bases between the germline ends. CDR3 length: 10 amino acids. The CDR3 reads CSASYHEQFF. The CDR3 nucleotides are TGCAGTGCATCTTACCATGAGCAGTTCTTC.

The V gene is TRBV19, the J gene TRBJ2-7; no definite D call. The V gene's germline CDR1 is LNHDA and CDR2 SQIVND (reference sequence). This CDR3 spans 13 amino acids. The V gene lost 3 bases and the J gene lost 2 bases, with 8 bases spanning the gap. CDR3 region: CASSMGRTYEQYF. The CDR3 region has the DNA TGTGCCAGTAGTATGGGCAGAACCTACGAGCAGTACTTC.

V is TRBV2 and J is TRBJ1-2; tentatively, D is TRBD1 (6 bases). V was shortened by 2 bases and J by 6 bases, with 13 bases between the two germline ends. CDR1 and CDR2 from the germline V gene are SNHLY and FYNNEI. The CDR3 length is 14 residues. The CDR3 DNA sequence: TGTGCCAGCAGTGAATTGACGAGGGGGGATGGCTACACCTTC. Translating it yields CASSELTRGDGYTF.

V is TRBV19 and J is TRBJ2-5, with TRBD1 matching over 7 bases. Trimming at V came to 8 bases and at J to 8 bases, leaving 14 bases not matched to a gene. Germline values: CDR1 LNHDA, CDR2 SQIVND (reference sequence). CDR3 length: 14 residues. The CDR3 DNA reads TGTGCCAGTCGTCGTGGGACAGAGATGTCTACCCAGTACTTC. This codes for CASRRGTEMSTQYF.

The chain uses TRBV9 and TRBJ1-1; D is unclear. The CDR3 has 14 residues. V lost 4 bases and J lost 10, with 20 bases in between. Germline V gene lookup returns CDR1 SGDLS and CDR2 YYNGEE. The CDR3 DNA is TGTGCCAGCAGCCCCCGTGTAGGGCTGATCGGAGCTTTCTTT. Its protein product is CASSPRVGLIGAFF.

The DNA of the CDR3 is TGTGCCAGCAGCTTAATCCCCTCCTTAAGCCCGCCGAACAATGAGCAGTTCTTC. Translation: CASSLIPSLSPPNNEQFF. The V gene is TRBV7-3, the J gene TRBJ2-1; D is unresolved. This CDR3 region has 18 residues. V gave up 1 base and J gave up 5 bases, with 21 bases separating them. The V gene's germline CDR1 is SGHTA and CDR2 FQGTGA.

The CDR3 region is CASSPTRNQPQHF. The CDR3 DNA reads TGTGCCAGCAGCCCGACCCGGAATCAGCCCCAGCATTTT. This chain joins TRBV11-2 and TRBJ1-5, with no clear D. The V end lost 5 bases, the J end lost 4 bases, and 9 bases lay between the germline ends. This CDR3 is built from 13 residues. CDR1 and CDR2 (germline): SGHAT, FQNNGV. The variable domain in full, with the rest retrieved from reference TRBV11-2 and TRBJ1-5, is EAGVAQSPRYKIIEKRQSVAFWCNPISGHATLYWYQQILGQGPKLLIQFQNNGVVDDSQLPKDRFSAERLKGVDSTLKIQPAKLEDSAVYLCASSPTRNQPQHFGDGTRLSIL.

This clone was counted a few times. V is TRBV5-1 and J is TRBJ1-2, with a weak D call TRBD1 (5 bases). This CDR3 region has 14 residues. Trimming shortened V by 0 bases and J by 3 bases, and 9 bases separated the two germline ends. The germline gives CDR1 SGHRS, CDR2 YFSETQ. As DNA, the CDR3 is TGCGCCAGCAGCTTGGCAGGGTTTGACTATGGCTACACCTTC. Translated, it gives CASSLAGFDYGYTF.

V usage is TRBV27 and J usage is TRBJ1-1, with unresolved D. Trimming took off 5 bases at V and 8 bases at J, with 15 bases between the two ends. CDR3 size: 13 residues. Germline CDR1 MNHEY, CDR2 SMNVEV (reference sequence). DNA of the CDR3: TGTGCCAGCAGTCCTATGATGGGTCCCGAAGCTTTCTTT. It specifies CASSPMMGPEAFF.